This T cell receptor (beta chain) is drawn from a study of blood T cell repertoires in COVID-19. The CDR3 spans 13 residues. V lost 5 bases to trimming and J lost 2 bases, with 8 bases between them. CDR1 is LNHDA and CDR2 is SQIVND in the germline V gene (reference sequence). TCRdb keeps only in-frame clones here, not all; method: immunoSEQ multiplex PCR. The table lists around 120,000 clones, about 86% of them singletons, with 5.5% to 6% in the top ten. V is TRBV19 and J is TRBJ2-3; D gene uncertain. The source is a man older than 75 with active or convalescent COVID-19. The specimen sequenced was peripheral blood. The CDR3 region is CASSVASTDTQYF. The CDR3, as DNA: TGTGCCAGTAGTGTGGCTTCCACAGATACGCAGTATTTT.